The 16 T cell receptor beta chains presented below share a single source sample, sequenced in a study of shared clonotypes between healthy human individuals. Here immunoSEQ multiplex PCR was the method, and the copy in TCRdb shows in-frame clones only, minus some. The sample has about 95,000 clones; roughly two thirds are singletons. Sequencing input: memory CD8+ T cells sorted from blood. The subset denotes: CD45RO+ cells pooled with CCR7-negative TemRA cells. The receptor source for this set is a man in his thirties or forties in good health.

The CDR3 bases are TGTGCCAGCAGCCCAACAGGTCTCTATGGCTACACCTTC. It codes for CASSPTGLYGYTF. The gene calls are TRBV27 and TRBJ1-2; TRBD1 might be the D (5 bases). Deletions cut 6 bases from V and 4 bases from J, with 12 bases between. Looked up from germline, CDR1 is MNHEY and CDR2 is SMNVEV (reference sequence). The CDR3 is made up of 13 amino acids.

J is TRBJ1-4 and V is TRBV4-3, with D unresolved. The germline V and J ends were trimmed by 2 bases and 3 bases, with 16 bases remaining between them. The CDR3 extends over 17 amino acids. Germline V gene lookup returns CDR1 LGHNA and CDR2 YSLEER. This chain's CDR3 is CASSQNTLVGPNEKLFF. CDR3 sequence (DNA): TGCGCCAGCAGCCAAAATACCCTCGTGGGTCCTAATGAAAAACTGTTTTTT.

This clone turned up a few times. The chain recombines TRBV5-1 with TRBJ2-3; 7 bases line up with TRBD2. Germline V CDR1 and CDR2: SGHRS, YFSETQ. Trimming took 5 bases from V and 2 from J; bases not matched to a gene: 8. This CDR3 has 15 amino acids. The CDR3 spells CASRYSSGHTDTQYF. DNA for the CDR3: TGCGCCAGCAGGTATTCTAGCGGACACACAGATACGCAGTATTTT.

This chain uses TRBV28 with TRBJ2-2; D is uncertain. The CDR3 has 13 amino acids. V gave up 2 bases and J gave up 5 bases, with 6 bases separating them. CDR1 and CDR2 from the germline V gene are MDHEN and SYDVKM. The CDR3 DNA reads TGTGCCAGCAGTTTAGACTTTACCGGGGAGCTGTTTTTT. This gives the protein CASSLDFTGELFF.

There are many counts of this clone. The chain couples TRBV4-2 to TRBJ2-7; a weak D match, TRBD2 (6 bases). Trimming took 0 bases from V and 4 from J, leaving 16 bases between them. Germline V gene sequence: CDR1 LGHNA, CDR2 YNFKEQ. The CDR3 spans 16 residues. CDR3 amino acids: CASSQEPGTGSYEQYF. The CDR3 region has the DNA TGTGCCAGCAGCCAAGAACCCGGGACTGGTAGTTACGAGCAGTACTTC.

CDR3 nucleotides: TGTGCCAGCAGCAAAGAAAGACTAGATGGGGAGACCCAGTACTTC. Encoded protein: CASSKERLDGETQYF. The chain has TRBV21-1 and TRBJ2-5; the table gives TRBD2 as D, unverified against the DNA. TRBV21-1 is a known pseudogene. The CDR3 runs to 15 residues.

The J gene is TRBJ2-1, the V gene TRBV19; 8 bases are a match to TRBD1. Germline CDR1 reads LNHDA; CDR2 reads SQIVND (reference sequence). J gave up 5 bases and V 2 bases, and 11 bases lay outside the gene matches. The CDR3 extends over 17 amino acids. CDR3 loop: CASSITSGGPPNNEQFF. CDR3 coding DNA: TGTGCCAGTAGTATAACGTCAGGGGGCCCTCCAAACAATGAGCAGTTCTTC.

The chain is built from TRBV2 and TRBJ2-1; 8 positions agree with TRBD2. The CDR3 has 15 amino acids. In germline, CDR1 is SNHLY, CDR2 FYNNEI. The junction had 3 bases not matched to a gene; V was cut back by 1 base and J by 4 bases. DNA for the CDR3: TGTGCCAGCAGTGAAGGGCTAGCGGGTTACAATGAGCAGTTCTTC. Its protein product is CASSEGLAGYNEQFF.

The CDR3 DNA is TGTGCCAGCAGTTTAACTAGAGGCTACGAGCAGTACTTC. It encodes CASSLTRGYEQYF. J is TRBJ2-7 and V is TRBV28; possible D gene TRBD2, 5 bases. Trimming took 2 bases from V and 3 from J, leaving 8 bases between them. This CDR3 contains 13 residues. The germline V gene encodes CDR1 MDHEN and CDR2 SYDVKM.

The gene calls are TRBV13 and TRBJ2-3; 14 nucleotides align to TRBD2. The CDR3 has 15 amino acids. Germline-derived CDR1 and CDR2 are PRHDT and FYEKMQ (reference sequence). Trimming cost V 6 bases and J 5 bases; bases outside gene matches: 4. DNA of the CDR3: TGTGCCAGCAGACTGGGACTAGCGGGAGTAGATACGCAGTATTTT. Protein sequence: CASRLGLAGVDTQYF.

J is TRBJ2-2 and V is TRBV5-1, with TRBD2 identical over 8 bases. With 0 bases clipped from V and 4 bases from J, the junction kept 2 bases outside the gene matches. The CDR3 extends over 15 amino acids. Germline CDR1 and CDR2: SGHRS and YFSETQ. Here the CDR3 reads CASSLVAGGTGELFF. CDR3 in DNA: TGCGCCAGCAGCTTGGTTGCGGGAGGCACCGGGGAGCTGTTTTTT.

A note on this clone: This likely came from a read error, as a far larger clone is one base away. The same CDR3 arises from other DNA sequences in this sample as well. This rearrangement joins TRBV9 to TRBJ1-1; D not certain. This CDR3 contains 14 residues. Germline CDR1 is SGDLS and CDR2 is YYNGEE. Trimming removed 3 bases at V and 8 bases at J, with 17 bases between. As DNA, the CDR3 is TGTGCCAGCAGCGAAGGCTTATCTACCACCGAAGCTTTCTTT. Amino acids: CASSEGLSTTEAFF. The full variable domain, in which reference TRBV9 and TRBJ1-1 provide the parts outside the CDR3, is DSGVTQTPKHLITATGQRVTLRCSPRSGDLSVYWYQQSLDQGLQFLIQYYNGEERAKGNILERFSAQQFPDLHSELNLSSLELGDSALYFCASSEGLSTTEAFFGQGTRLTVV.

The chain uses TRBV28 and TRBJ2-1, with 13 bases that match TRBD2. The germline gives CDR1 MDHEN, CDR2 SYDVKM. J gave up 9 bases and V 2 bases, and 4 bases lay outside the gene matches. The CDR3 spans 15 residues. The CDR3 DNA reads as TGTGCCAGCAGTTTAACTAGCGGGAGGGCCTTTGAGCAGTTCTTC. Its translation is CASSLTSGRAFEQFF.

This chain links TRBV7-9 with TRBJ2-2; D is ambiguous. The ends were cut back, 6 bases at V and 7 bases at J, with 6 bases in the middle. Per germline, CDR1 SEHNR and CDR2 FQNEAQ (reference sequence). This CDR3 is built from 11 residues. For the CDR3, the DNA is TGTGCCAGCAGAGTTGGCGGGGAGCTGTTTTTT. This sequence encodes CASRVGGELFF.

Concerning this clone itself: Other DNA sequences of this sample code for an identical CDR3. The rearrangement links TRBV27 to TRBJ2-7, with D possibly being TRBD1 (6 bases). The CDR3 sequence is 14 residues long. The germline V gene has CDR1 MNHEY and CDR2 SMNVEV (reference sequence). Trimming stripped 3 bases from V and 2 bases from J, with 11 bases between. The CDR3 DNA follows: TGTGCCAGCAGTTTCCAAGGGGGTCCCTACGAGCAGTACTTC. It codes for CASSFQGGPYEQYF.

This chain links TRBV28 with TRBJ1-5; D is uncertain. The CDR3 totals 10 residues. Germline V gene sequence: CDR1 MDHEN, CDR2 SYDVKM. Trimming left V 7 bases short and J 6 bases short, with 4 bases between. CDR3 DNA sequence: TGTGCCAGCAATGGTCAGCCCCAGCATTTT. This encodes CASNGQPQHF.